Each of the 7 T cell receptor beta chains below was sequenced from the same sample in a study of breast tumors, draining lymph nodes, adjacent tissues. Breast cancer patients provided tissue from their axillary draining lymph nodes. TCRdb re-analysed the multiplex PCR reads in MiXCR, keeping a single row per CDR3 protein. Here the sample spans approximately 300,000 distinct CDR3 sequences, about 33% being singletons. Material: axillary lymph node tissue. These receptor sequences come from a female donor with breast cancer. Some clones in this sample may be carry-over from other donors' samples.

Comments on this clonotype: This CDR3 is missing its conserved last phenylalanine or tryptophan, likely due to a read error. This chain joins TRBV20-1 and TRBJ2-1; D unresolved. The CDR3 runs 11 residues. Germline loops: CDR1 DFQATT, CDR2 SNEGSKA (reference sequence). CDR3 DNA sequence: TGCAGCGCTTCTCCCTACAATGAGCAGTTCTTG. It yields the protein CSASPYNEQFL.

In this sample, this clonotype turned up many times. The J gene is TRBJ2-2, the V gene TRBV5-1; 14 bases match TRBD2. This CDR3 comprises 17 residues. V shed 2 bases and J 6 bases; nucleotides not matched to a gene: 6. Germline V lookup: CDR1 SGHRS, CDR2 YFSETQ. CDR3 protein: CASSFGTSGSVSGELFF. The DNA of the CDR3 is TGCGCCAGCAGCTTTGGGACTAGCGGGAGCGTATCCGGGGAGCTGTTTTTT. Full variable domain (rest looked up from reference TRBV5-1 and TRBJ2-2): KAGVTQTPRYLIKTRGQQVTLSCSPISGHRSVSWYQQTPGQGLQFLFEYFSETQRNKGNFPGRFSGRQFSNSRSEMNVSTLELGDSALYLCASSFGTSGSVSGELFFGEGSRLTVL.

As for this clonotype: One end of the junction is discordant with germline, which a read error may explain. J is TRBJ1-6 and V is TRBV14, with a possible D match to TRBD1 (5 bases). The CDR3 runs 17 residues. CDR1 SGHDN and CDR2 FVKESK come from the germline V gene. The CDR3 DNA sequence: TGTGCCAGCAGCCCAAACAGACCCGGGACCCGAGGTTCGCCCCCCCACTTT. It encodes CASSPNRPGTRGSPPHF. Complete variable domain (other parts from reference TRBV14 and TRBJ1-6): EAGVTQFPSHSVIEKGQTVTLRCDPISGHDNLYWYRRVMGKEIKFLLHFVKESKQDESGMPNNRFLAERTGGTYSTLKVQPAELEDSGVYFCASSPNRPGTRGSPPHFGNGTRLTVT.

The chain carries TRBV20-1 and TRBJ2-4; D may be TRBD1 (7 bases). V was pared by 3 bases and J by 8 bases, with 17 bases between. CDR3 length equals 14 residues. CDR1 and CDR2 (germline): DFQATT, SNEGSKA (reference sequence). The DNA of the CDR3 is TGCAGTGCTAGGACCAGGGGGGCGGTGGACATTCAGTACTTC. This codes for CSARTRGAVDIQYF.

As concerns this clonotype: Possible read error: a much larger clone is one base away. This sequence joins TRBV5-6 and TRBJ1-2, with unresolved D. CDR1 is SGHDT and CDR2 is YYEEEE in the germline V gene. This CDR3 has 15 residues. Trimming cost V 5 bases and J 2 bases, with 16 bases left between them. The CDR3 DNA reads as TGTGCCAGCAGGGACGGGAGTGGAAGAAACTATGGCTACACCTTC. It yields the protein CASRDGSGRNYGYTF.

The sample holds many counts of this clonotype. The junction and the germline gene differ at one end; a read error may be behind it. The V call is TRBV20-1, the J call TRBJ2-7; D is ambiguous. Germline CDR1 reads DFQATT; CDR2 reads SNEGSKA (reference sequence). CDR3 length: 11 residues. CDR3 sequence reads: CSARGVFEQYF. The CDR3 coding sequence is TGCAGTGCGAGAGGCGTGTTCGAGCAGTACTTC.

Ten or more counts support this clonotype. The junction differs from germline at one of its ends, possibly a read error. The J gene is TRBJ2-6, the V gene TRBV11-2; 8 bases are shared with TRBD1. The germline CDR1 and CDR2 sequences are SGHAT and FQNNGV. This CDR3 comprises 19 residues. The CDR3: CASSQPRTGPSSGASVLTF. The CDR3 nucleotides read TGTGCCAGCAGCCAACCTCGGACAGGGCCGAGCTCTGGGGCCAGCGTCCTGACTTTC.